Listed below are T cell receptor beta chains from one sample, sequenced in a study of cytomegalovirus exposure and HLA in healthy donors. Here immunoSEQ multiplex PCR was the method, and the copy in TCRdb shows in-frame clones only, minus some. The sample holds 150,000 to 200,000 clones, roughly 80% seen once. The sample was PBMCs. These receptors were taken from a woman aged 18-35 years in good health and CMV-seronegative. Each CDR3 is given with its conserved first and last residue. A D gene is named only where the DNA matches it firmly. Clone size is stated in some rows and not others, as once, few, many or a class when expanded.

d_call j_call clone_size v_call cdr3_aa cdr3_nt
NA TRBJ2-1 NA TRBV4-3 CASSQDWDGSSYNEQFF TGCGCCAGCAGCCAAGATTGGGACGGGAGCTCCTACAATGAGCAGTTCTTC
NA TRBJ2-5 NA TRBV7-2 CASSLQGWETQYF TGTGCCAGCAGCCTACAGGGATGGGAGACCCAGTACTTC
NA TRBJ2-1 NA TRBV9 CASSLTTGSGYNEQFF TGTGCCAGCAGCTTAACTACAGGGTCGGGCTACAATGAGCAGTTCTTC
NA TRBJ1-1 few TRBV25-1 CASRGTYLTGEAFF TGTGCCAGCAGGGGGACTTACCTCACAGGAGAAGCTTTCTTT
NA TRBJ2-7 NA TRBV7-2 CASSLGGPAGMEQYF TGTGCCAGCAGCTTAGGTGGTCCGGCGGGGATGGAGCAGTACTTC
NA TRBJ2-7 NA TRBV2 CASVGGGYEQYF TGTGCCAGCGTAGGCGGCGGCTACGAGCAGTACTTC
TRBD2 TRBJ2-1 NA TRBV7-9 CASRTTGAGVANEQFF TGTGCCAGCAGAACAACGGGAGCGGGAGTCGCCAATGAGCAGTTCTTC
TRBD1 TRBJ2-3 NA TRBV6-5 CATRTGGADTQYF TGTGCCACCAGGACAGGGGGCGCAGATACGCAGTATTTT
NA TRBJ1-4 NA TRBV4-3 CASSQDPGGGGWEKLFF TGCGCCAGCAGCCAAGATCCGGGTGGGGGGGGTTGGGAAAAACTGTTTTTT
NA TRBJ1-1 NA TRBV11-3 CASSSEEGSAFF TGTGCCAGCAGCTCAGAGGAGGGGTCAGCTTTCTTT
TRBD2 TRBJ2-1 NA TRBV19 CASSIDRLAGTYNEQFF TGTGCCAGTAGTATAGATCGGCTAGCGGGAACCTACAATGAGCAGTTCTTC
NA TRBJ2-7 few TRBV7-2 CASSLLAYEQYF TGTGCCAGCAGCCTTCTAGCCTACGAGCAGTACTTC
TRBD1 TRBJ1-4 NA TRBV28 CASSSKGQGITNEKLFF TGTGCCAGCAGCTCCAAGGGACAGGGAATAACTAATGAAAAACTGTTTTTT
NA TRBJ2-7 once TRBV4-3 CASSQDRRVGEQYF TGCGCCAGCAGCCAAGATCGGAGGGTGGGTGAGCAGTACTTC
NA TRBJ1-1 NA TRBV18 CASSSIGQQPMNTEAFF TGTGCCAGCTCATCAATCGGACAGCAACCTATGAACACTGAAGCTTTCTTT
NA TRBJ1-2 NA TRBV7-2 CASSSSRDGYTF TGTGCCAGCAGCTCGAGTCGGGATGGCTACACCTTC
TRBD2 TRBJ2-3 few TRBV28 CASSLYASGRRTDTQYF TGTGCCAGCAGTTTATATGCTAGCGGGAGACGCACAGATACGCAGTATTTT
TRBD1 TRBJ2-7 NA TRBV7-2 CASSLAGQGKGEQYF TGTGCCAGCAGCTTAGCGGGACAGGGAAAAGGCGAGCAGTACTTC
NA TRBJ2-5 NA TRBV18 CASSRLMTGLIGEDQYF TGTGCCAGCTCCCGATTGATGACGGGTCTCATAGGGGAGGACCAGTACTTC
TRBD1 TRBJ1-2 NA TRBV6-1 CATWKDRATYGYTF TGTGCCACTTGGAAGGACAGGGCCACCTATGGCTACACCTTC
TRBD1 TRBJ2-5 NA TRBV27 CASSQGQGFLEETQYF TGTGCCAGCAGCCAGGGACAGGGGTTTCTTGAGGAGACCCAGTACTTC
TRBD1 TRBJ1-2 NA TRBV27 CASSWDRGYGYTF TGTGCCAGCAGTTGGGACAGGGGGTATGGCTACACCTTC
NA TRBJ2-3 NA TRBV7-2 CASTSRGSRTDTQYF TGTGCCAGCACATCGAGGGGGTCCCGGACAGATACGCAGTATTTT
NA TRBJ2-2 NA TRBV28 CASSLAGVNTGELFF TGTGCCAGCAGTTTAGCGGGTGTGAACACCGGGGAGCTGTTTTTT
NA TRBJ1-1 NA TRBV18 CASSPQGQGTEAFF TGTGCCAGCTCACCACAGGGGCAGGGCACTGAAGCTTTCTTT
TRBD1 TRBJ2-5 NA TRBV6-5 CASSSTGTGYRETQYF TGTGCCAGCAGTTCGACCGGGACAGGGTATAGGGAGACCCAGTACTTC
TRBD2 TRBJ2-3 NA TRBV11-3 CASSGGLTSGSGTDTQYF TGTGCCAGCAGCGGAGGCCTAACTAGCGGGAGTGGCACAGATACGCAGTATTTT
TRBD2 TRBJ2-1 NA TRBV2 CASSDPFGETSGGVSYNEQFF TGTGCCAGCAGCGACCCGTTTGGGGAGACTAGCGGTGGGGTCTCCTACAATGAGCAGTTCTTC
TRBD2 TRBJ2-3 NA TRBV10-1 CASSDQRLAVTDTQYF TGCGCCAGCAGTGACCAAAGACTAGCGGTGACAGATACGCAGTATTTT
NA TRBJ2-2 NA TRBV7-2 CASGRLEVSGELFF TGTGCCAGCGGCCGACTAGAGGTATCCGGGGAGCTGTTTTTT
TRBD1 TRBJ2-1 NA TRBV18 CASSRWDRGEQFF TGTGCCAGCTCACGATGGGACAGGGGCGAGCAGTTCTTC
TRBD1 TRBJ2-7 NA TRBV7-8 CASSAPGTGRNEQYF TGTGCCAGCAGCGCCCCCGGGACAGGGAGGAACGAGCAGTACTTC
NA TRBJ2-2 NA TRBV18 CASSPGGRSSNTGELFF TGTGCCAGCTCACCAGGGGGCCGCTCATCGAACACCGGGGAGCTGTTTTTT
NA TRBJ1-4 NA TRBV7-8 CASSFGGAGEKLFF TGTGCCAGCAGCTTTGGAGGGGCGGGGGAAAAACTGTTTTTT
NA TRBJ2-3 NA TRBV28 CAGRRQSHADTQYF TGTGCCGGACGGAGGCAGTCTCACGCCGATACGCAGTATTTT
TRBD2 TRBJ2-2 few TRBV4-3 CASSLPPGAGGPSGELFF TGCGCCAGCAGCCTCCCGCCTGGGGCGGGAGGGCCCAGCGGGGAGCTGTTTTTT
NA TRBJ1-2 NA TRBV7-9 CASSLLDEGRGYTF TGTGCCAGCAGCCTCCTGGACGAGGGAAGAGGCTACACCTTC
NA TRBJ1-1 NA TRBV6-5 CASSYSAGFMNTEAFF TGTGCCAGCAGTTACTCGGCAGGTTTCATGAACACTGAAGCTTTCTTT
NA TRBJ2-2 NA TRBV18 CASSPTGSGELFF TGTGCCAGCTCACCTACAGGGTCCGGGGAGCTGTTTTTT
TRBD1 TRBJ2-7 NA TRBV13 CASSPTGAGEQYF TGTGCCAGCAGCCCGACAGGGGCCGGGGAGCAGTACTTC
TRBD1 TRBJ1-5 NA TRBV28 CASSLHRGQGQPQHF TGTGCCAGCAGTTTACACAGGGGGCAAGGTCAGCCCCAGCATTTT
NA TRBJ2-1 few TRBV4-1 CASSQTLKSSYNEQFF TGCGCCAGCAGCCAAACCCTAAAAAGCTCCTACAATGAGCAGTTCTTC
NA TRBJ1-1 NA TRBV4-1 CASSQADSENTEAFF TGCGCCAGCAGCCAAGCGGACAGTGAGAACACTGAAGCTTTCTTT
NA TRBJ1-2 few TRBV2 CASIDRNYGYTF TGTGCCAGCATCGACAGAAACTATGGCTACACCTTC
NA TRBJ2-7 NA TRBV7-2 CASSVAEALLLYF TGTGCCAGCAGCGTAGCGGAAGCCTTACTATTGTACTTC
NA TRBJ2-2 NA TRBV14 CASSQAVNTGELFF TGTGCCAGCAGCCAAGCGGTGAACACCGGGGAGCTGTTTTTT
NA TRBJ1-1 NA TRBV5-5 CASTTVLRGTEAFF TGTGCCAGCACCACAGTCCTCCGGGGAACTGAAGCTTTCTTT
TRBD2 TRBJ2-1 NA TRBV7-6 CASSLGYGGRSNEQFF TGTGCCAGCAGCTTAGGGTACGGGGGGAGAAGCAATGAGCAGTTCTTC
TRBD1 TRBJ1-3 NA TRBV28 CASSLPRGTGNTIYF TGTGCCAGCAGTTTACCCAGGGGGACTGGAAACACCATATATTTT
TRBD2 TRBJ2-2 NA TRBV4-1 CASSQESFLAGEHTGELFF TGCGCCAGCAGCCAAGAATCCTTCCTAGCGGGAGAACACACCGGGGAGCTGTTTTTT
NA TRBJ2-1 NA TRBV13 CASSFNRGSSYNEQFF TGTGCCAGCAGCTTTAACCGGGGGAGCTCCTACAATGAGCAGTTCTTC
TRBD1 TRBJ2-7 NA TRBV18 CASSQPLRDRSHEQYF TGTGCCAGCTCACAACCGCTCCGGGACAGGAGCCACGAGCAGTACTTC
TRBD2 TRBJ2-7 once TRBV19 CASSNGGSGRDSYEQYF TGTGCCAGTAGTAACGGCGGTAGCGGGAGAGACTCCTACGAGCAGTACTTC
TRBD2 TRBJ2-1 once TRBV5-6 CASSQGLAVDYNEQFF TGTGCCAGCAGCCAGGGACTAGCGGTCGATTACAATGAGCAGTTCTTC
NA TRBJ2-3 NA TRBV4-3 CASSQDSGTSGMQYF TGCGCCAGCAGCCAAGACAGTGGGACTTCCGGTATGCAGTATTTT